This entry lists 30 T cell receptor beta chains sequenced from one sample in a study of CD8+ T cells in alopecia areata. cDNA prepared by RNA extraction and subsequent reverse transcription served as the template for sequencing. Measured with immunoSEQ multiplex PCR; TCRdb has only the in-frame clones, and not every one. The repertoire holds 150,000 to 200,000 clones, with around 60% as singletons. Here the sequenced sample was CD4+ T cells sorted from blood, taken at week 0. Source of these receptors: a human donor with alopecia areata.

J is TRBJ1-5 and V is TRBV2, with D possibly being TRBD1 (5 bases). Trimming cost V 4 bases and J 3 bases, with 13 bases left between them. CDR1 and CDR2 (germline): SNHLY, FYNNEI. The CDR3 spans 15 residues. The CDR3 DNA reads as TGTGCCAGCAGTGGAACAGTGGGGCACAATCAGCCCCAGCATTTT. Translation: CASSGTVGHNQPQHF.

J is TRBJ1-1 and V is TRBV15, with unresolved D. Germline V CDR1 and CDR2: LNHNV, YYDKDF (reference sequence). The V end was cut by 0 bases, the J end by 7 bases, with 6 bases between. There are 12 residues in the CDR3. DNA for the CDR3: TGTGCCACCAGCAGAGATCGATTTGAAGCTTTCTTT. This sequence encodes CATSRDRFEAFF.

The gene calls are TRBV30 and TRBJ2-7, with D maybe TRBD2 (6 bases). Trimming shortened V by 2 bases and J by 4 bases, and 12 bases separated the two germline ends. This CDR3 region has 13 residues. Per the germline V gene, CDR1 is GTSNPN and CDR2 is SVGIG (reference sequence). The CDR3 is CAWSLGGLYEQYF. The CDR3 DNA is TGTGCCTGGAGTCTTGGGGGACTTTACGAGCAGTACTTC.

This chain's CDR3 is CASSRVGVGNQPQHF. The CDR3 bases are TGTGCCAGCAGCCGGGTGGGGGTAGGCAATCAGCCCCAGCATTTT. The chain uses TRBV5-6 and TRBJ1-5; D might be TRBD1 (5 bases). From germline, CDR1 is SGHDT and CDR2 YYEEEE. With 4 bases removed from V and 2 bases from J, the gap between germline ends came to 13 bases. CDR3 length equals 15 residues.

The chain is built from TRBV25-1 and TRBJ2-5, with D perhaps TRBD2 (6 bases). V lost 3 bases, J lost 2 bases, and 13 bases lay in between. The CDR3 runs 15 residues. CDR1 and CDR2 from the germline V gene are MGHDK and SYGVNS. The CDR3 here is CASSEGGLAQETQYF. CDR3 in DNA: TGTGCCAGCAGTGAGGGGGGACTGGCGCAAGAGACCCAGTACTTC.

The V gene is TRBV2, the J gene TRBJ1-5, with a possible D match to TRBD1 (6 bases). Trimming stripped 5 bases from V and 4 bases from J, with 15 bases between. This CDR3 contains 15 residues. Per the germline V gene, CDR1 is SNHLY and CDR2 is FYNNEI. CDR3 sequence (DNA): TGTGCCAGCAGTTCTCCCGACAGGACTAATCAGCCCCAGCATTTT. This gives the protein CASSSPDRTNQPQHF.

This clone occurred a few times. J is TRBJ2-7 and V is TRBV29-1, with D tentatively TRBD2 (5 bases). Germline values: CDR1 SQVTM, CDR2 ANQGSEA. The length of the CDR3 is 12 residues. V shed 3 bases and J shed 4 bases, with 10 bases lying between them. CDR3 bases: TGCAGCGTTGAGAGGGCCGGTTACGAGCAGTACTTC. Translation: CSVERAGYEQYF.

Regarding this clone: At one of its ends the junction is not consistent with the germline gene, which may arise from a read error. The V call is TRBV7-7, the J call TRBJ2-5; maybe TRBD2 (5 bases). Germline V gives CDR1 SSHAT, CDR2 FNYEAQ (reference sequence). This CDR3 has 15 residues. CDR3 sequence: CASSLARGFGETQYF. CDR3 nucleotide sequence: TGTGCTAGCAGCTTAGCGCGCGGGTTCGGGGAGACCCAGTACTTC.

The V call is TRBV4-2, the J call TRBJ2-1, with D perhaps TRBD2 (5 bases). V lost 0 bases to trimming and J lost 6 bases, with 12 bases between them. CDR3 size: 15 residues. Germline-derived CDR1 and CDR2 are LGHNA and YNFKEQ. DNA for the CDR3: TGTGCCAGCAGCCAAGATCTCAGCGGCCCCAATGAGCAGTTCTTC. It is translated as CASSQDLSGPNEQFF.

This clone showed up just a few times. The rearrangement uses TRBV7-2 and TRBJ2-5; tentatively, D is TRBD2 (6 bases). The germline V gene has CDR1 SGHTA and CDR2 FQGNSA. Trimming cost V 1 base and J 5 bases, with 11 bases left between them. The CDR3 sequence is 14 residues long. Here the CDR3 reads CASSLGGVSETQYF. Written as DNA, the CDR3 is TGTGCCAGCAGCTTAGGGGGGGTATCGGAGACCCAGTACTTC.

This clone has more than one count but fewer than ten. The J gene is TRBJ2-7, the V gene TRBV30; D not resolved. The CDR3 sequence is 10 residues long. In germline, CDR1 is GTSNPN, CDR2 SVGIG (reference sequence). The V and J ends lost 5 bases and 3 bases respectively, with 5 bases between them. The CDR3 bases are TGTGCCTGGGGGCGCTACGAGCAGTACTTC. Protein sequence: CAWGRYEQYF.

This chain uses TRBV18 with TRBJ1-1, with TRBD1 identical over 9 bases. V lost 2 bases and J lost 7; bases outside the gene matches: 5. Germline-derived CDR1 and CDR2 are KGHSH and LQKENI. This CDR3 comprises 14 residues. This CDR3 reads CASSPWDRVDEAFF. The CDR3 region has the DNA TGTGCCAGCTCACCATGGGACAGGGTGGATGAAGCTTTCTTT.

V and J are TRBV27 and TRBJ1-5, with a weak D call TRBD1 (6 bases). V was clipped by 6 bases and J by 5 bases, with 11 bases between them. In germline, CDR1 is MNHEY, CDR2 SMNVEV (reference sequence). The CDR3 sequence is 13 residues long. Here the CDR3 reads CASSWGAYQPQHF. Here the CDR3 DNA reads TGTGCCAGCAGCTGGGGGGCTTATCAGCCCCAGCATTTT.

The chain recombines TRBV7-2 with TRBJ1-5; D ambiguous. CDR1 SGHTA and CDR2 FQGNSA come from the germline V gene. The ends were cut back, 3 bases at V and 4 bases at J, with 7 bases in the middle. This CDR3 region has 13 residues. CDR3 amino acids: CASSFMGNQPQHF. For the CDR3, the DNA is TGTGCCAGCAGCTTCATGGGGAATCAGCCCCAGCATTTT.

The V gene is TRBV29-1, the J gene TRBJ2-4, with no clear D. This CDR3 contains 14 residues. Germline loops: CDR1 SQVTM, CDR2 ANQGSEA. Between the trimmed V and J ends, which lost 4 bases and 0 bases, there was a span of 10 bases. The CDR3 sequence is CSVVGHLAKNIQYF. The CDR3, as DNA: TGCAGCGTTGTAGGCCACCTAGCCAAAAACATTCAGTACTTC.

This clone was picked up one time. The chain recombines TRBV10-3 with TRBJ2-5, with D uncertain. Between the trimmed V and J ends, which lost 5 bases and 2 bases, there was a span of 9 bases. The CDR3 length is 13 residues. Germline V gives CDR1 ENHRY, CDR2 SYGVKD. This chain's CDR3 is CAISQRTQETQYF. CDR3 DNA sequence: TGTGCCATCAGTCAGCGTACACAAGAGACCCAGTACTTC.

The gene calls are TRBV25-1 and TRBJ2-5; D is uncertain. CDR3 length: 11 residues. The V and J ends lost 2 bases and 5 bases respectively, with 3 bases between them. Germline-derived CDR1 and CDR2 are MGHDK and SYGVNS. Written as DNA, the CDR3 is TGTGCCAGCAGTGAAGGGGAGACCCAGTACTTC. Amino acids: CASSEGETQYF. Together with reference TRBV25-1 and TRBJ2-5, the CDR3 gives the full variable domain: EADIYQTPRYLVIGTGKKITLECSQTMGHDKMYWYQQDPGMELHLIHYSYGVNSTEKGDLSSESTVSRIRTEHFPLTLESARPSHTSQYLCASSEGETQYFGPGTRLLVL.

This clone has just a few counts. The CDR3 spells CSVTRGYGYTF. The CDR3 nucleotides read TGCAGCGTTACCAGGGGCTATGGCTACACCTTC. This chain uses TRBV29-1 with TRBJ1-2; possible D gene TRBD1, 6 bases. The CDR3 is 11 residues long. Germline V gene sequence: CDR1 SQVTM, CDR2 ANQGSEA. The V and J ends lost 5 bases and 4 bases respectively, with 8 bases between them.

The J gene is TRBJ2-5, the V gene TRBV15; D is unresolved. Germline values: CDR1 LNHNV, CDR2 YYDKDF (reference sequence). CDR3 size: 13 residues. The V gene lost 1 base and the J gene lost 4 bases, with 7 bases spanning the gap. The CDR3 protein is CATSRGGSETQYF. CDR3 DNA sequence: TGTGCCACCAGCAGAGGGGGTTCAGAGACCCAGTACTTC.

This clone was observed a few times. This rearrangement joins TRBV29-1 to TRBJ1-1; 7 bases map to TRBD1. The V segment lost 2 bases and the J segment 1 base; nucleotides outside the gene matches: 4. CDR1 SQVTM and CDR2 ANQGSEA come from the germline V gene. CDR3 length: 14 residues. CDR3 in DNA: TGCAGCGTTGAAAAACAGGGGACGAACACTGAAGCTTTCTTT. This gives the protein CSVEKQGTNTEAFF. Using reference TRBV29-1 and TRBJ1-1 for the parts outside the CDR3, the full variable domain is SAVISQKPSRDICQRGTSLTIQCQVDSQVTMMFWYRQQPGQSLTLIATANQGSEATYESGFVIDKFPISRPNLTFSTLTVSNMSPEDSSIYLCSVEKQGTNTEAFFGQGTRLTVV.

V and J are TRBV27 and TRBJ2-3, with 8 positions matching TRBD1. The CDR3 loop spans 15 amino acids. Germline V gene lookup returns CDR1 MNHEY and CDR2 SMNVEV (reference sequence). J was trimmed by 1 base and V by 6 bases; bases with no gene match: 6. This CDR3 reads CASSQQGVGTDTQYF. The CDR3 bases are TGTGCCAGCAGCCAACAGGGGGTCGGCACAGATACGCAGTATTTT.

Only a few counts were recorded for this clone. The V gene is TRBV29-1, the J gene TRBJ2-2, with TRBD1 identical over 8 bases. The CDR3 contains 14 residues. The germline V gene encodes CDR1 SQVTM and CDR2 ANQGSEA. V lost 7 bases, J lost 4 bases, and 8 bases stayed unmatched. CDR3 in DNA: TGCAGCGCGAGGGGACAGGTACTCACCGGGGAGCTGTTTTTT. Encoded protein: CSARGQVLTGELFF.

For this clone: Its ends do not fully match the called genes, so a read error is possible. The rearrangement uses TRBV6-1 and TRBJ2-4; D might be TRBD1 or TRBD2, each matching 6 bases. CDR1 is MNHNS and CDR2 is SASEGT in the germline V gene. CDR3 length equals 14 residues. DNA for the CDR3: TGTGCCAGCAGTGAGCGGGGATCGGGGGCGAGGGGGTCCTTC. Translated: CASSERGSGARGSF.

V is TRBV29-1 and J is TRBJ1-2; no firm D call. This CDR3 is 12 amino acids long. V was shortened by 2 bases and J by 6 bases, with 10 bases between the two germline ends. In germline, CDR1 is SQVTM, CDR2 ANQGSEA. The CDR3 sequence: CSVEQLTDGYTF. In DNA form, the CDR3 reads TGCAGCGTTGAACAATTAACTGATGGCTACACCTTC.

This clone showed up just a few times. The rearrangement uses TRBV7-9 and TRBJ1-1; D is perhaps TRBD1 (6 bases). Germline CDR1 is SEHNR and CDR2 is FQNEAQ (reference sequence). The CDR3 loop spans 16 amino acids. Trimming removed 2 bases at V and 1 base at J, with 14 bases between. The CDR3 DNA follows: TGTGCCAGCAGCTTACCGAGGGGGATGGAGAACACTGAAGCTTTCTTT. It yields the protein CASSLPRGMENTEAFF.

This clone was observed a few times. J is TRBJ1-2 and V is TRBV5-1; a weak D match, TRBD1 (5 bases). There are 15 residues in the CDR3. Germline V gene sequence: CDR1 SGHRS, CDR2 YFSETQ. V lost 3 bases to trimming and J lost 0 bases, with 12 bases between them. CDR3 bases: TGCGCCAGCAGCTCGAGGGGTACCACTAACTATGGCTACACCTTC. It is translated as CASSSRGTTNYGYTF.

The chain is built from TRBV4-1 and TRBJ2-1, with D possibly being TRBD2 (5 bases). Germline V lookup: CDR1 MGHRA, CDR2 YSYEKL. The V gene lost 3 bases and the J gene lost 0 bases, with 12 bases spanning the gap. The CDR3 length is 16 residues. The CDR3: CASSQPVGSSYNEQFF. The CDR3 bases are TGCGCCAGCAGCCAGCCCGTGGGGAGCTCCTACAATGAGCAGTTCTTC.

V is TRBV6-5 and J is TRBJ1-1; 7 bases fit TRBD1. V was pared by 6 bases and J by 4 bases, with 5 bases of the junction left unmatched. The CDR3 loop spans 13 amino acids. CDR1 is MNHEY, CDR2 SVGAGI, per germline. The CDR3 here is CASRQGIITEAFF. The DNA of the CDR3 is TGTGCCAGCAGACAGGGGATTATCACTGAAGCTTTCTTT.

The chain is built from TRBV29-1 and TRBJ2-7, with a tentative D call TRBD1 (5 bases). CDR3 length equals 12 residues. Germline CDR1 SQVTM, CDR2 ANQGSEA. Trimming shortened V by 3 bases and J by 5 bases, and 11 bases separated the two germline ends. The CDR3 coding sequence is TGCAGCGTTGATGGGCAGGGCGACGAGCAGTACTTC. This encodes CSVDGQGDEQYF.

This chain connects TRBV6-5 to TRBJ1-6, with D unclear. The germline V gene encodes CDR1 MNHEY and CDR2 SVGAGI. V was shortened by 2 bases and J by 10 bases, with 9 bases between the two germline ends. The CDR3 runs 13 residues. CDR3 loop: CASSYGPQSPLHF. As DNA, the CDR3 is TGTGCCAGCAGTTACGGACCCCAGTCACCCCTCCACTTT.